This T cell receptor beta chain was profiled in a study of human T cells and chemical hapten exposure. Study context: Among samples, TCR yields varied mainly because of small differences in pooled library volume.

MiXCR was run by TCRdb on the RACE reads, yielding one entry per CDR3 protein. The data show 65,000 to 80,000 distinct CDR3 sequences, with about 9% seen just once and roughly 1.5% held by the top ten. This clonotype was observed once. Its antigen is undetermined. The junction had 5 bases not matched to a gene; V was cut back by 5 bases and J by 0 bases. The CDR3 spans 18 residues. Germline CDR1 is LNHDA and CDR2 is SQIVND (reference sequence). Study findings and constraints: The number of TCRs above 1 in 1000 frequency did not change after DPC sensitization.

Time point indicated: healthy volunteer bleed at 6 weeks. Total RNA was extracted from unfractionated whole blood. The chain recombines TRBV19 with TRBJ2-1, with 15 bases matching TRBD2. The sequence came from a male donor in good health. Some clones in this sample may be carry-over from other donors' samples. Sequencing input: whole blood. Here the CDR3 reads CASSLRTSGRGSYNEQFF. The CDR3 bases are TGTGCCAGTAGTCTACGGACTAGCGGGAGGGGCTCCTACAATGAGCAGTTCTTC.